This TCR beta chain is drawn from a study of cytomegalovirus exposure and HLA in healthy donors. General observations from the study: Donors belonging to an Asian-associated ancestry cluster reportedly showed fewer N-insertions in productive TCRs than the roughly 670-donor mean, according to what a later analysis found. What was likely a sequencing artifact was a cluster of highly shared sequence variants.

This clone was detected a few times. No antigen is known for it. This CDR3 has 16 residues. V dropped 5 bases and J dropped 7; count of bases not matched to a gene: 8. Germline CDR1 SEHNR, CDR2 FQNEAQ (reference sequence). A multiplex PCR was run with 60 Vbeta primers and 13 Jbeta primers. Sequenced by immunoSEQ multiplex PCR; TCRdb stores in-frame clones only, minus some. The sample has over 100,000 clones, around 64% seen once. This TCR was recovered from a man aged 25 to 45 in good health and CMV-seropositive. Sequencing used PBMCs. V is TRBV7-9 and J is TRBJ2-1; 13 bases agree with TRBD2. The CDR3 is CASSLWTSGSLNEQFF. CDR3 in DNA: TGTGCCAGCAGCCTTTGGACTAGCGGGAGTTTAAATGAGCAGTTCTTC.